These T cell receptor beta chains were read from a single sample in a study of metastatic and nonmetastatic thyroid tumors. TCRdb re-clonotyped the PCR reads through MiXCR. The sample has some 60,000 clones; roughly 30% are singletons. Sequenced: blood. Source of these receptors: a female donor with papillary thyroid cancer or a benign thyroid nodule (not recorded which). Some clones in this sample may be carry-over from other donors' samples. CDR3s leave out the opening cysteine and the closing phenylalanine or tryptophan.

j_gene: TRBJ2-1
v_gene: TRBV20-1
len: 13
CDR3aa: SARDSMTSYNEQF

j_gene: TRBJ2-2
v_gene: TRBV28
len: 12
CDR3aa: ASTTGGNTGELF

j_gene: TRBJ2-2
v_gene: TRBV12-3/TRBV12-4
len: 15
CDR3aa: ASSLASGIRNTGELF

j_gene: TRBJ2-7
v_gene: TRBV28
len: 12
CDR3aa: ASSGQGRNYEQY

j_gene: TRBJ1-2
v_gene: TRBV6-1
len: 12
CDR3aa: ASSEGDGMGGYT

j_gene: TRBJ2-2
v_gene: TRBV4-1
len: 14
CDR3aa: ASSPMGSANTGELF

j_gene: TRBJ2-3
v_gene: TRBV20-1
len: 16
CDR3aa: SATQGTSGRVSTDTQY

j_gene: TRBJ2-3
v_gene: TRBV4-2
len: 14
CDR3aa: ASSPPGQGNTDTQY

j_gene: TRBJ2-1
v_gene: TRBV24-1
len: 13
CDR3aa: ASSGTGVNTNEQF

j_gene: TRBJ2-7
v_gene: TRBV5-1
len: 9
CDR3aa: ASSSGDEQY

j_gene: TRBJ1-1
v_gene: TRBV7-9
len: 10
CDR3aa: ASSPARTEAF

j_gene: TRBJ2-6
v_gene: TRBV20-1
len: 13
CDR3aa: SASGTGAGANVLT

j_gene: TRBJ1-2
v_gene: TRBV6-2/TRBV6-3
len: 13
CDR3aa: ASSYLRTEGYGYT

j_gene: TRBJ1-6
v_gene: TRBV29-1
len: 11
CDR3aa: SVMGQGDSPLH

j_gene: TRBJ2-5
v_gene: TRBV6-2/TRBV6-3
len: 11
CDR3aa: ASSFGPGETQY

j_gene: TRBJ2-3
v_gene: TRBV3-1
len: 12
CDR3aa: ASSQSSIGDTQY

j_gene: TRBJ2-1
v_gene: TRBV4-2
len: 15
CDR3aa: ASSQEIRFKSYNEQF

j_gene: TRBJ1-1
v_gene: TRBV28
len: 15
CDR3aa: ASSPLGGPGMNTEAF

j_gene: TRBJ1-1
v_gene: TRBV2
len: 10
CDR3aa: SSRQGAPKAF

j_gene: TRBJ2-2
v_gene: TRBV28
len: 14
CDR3aa: ASSSGTGVIGGELF

j_gene: TRBJ2-1
v_gene: TRBV19
len: 12
CDR3aa: ASSIVGSYNEQF

j_gene: TRBJ1-6
v_gene: TRBV28
len: 16
CDR3aa: ASSLMAQGPRLNSPLH

j_gene: TRBJ2-2
v_gene: TRBV19
len: 15
CDR3aa: ASSIDAAGGGTGELF

j_gene: TRBJ2-3
v_gene: TRBV20-1
len: 15
CDR3aa: SARGLHGTSATDTQY

j_gene: TRBJ1-1
v_gene: TRBV4-1
len: 12
CDR3aa: ASSHRTENTEAF

j_gene: TRBJ2-6
v_gene: TRBV6-2/TRBV6-3
len: 13
CDR3aa: ASSWDNSGANVLT

j_gene: TRBJ1-2
v_gene: TRBV6-2/TRBV6-3
len: 12
CDR3aa: ASSYPGTGYGYT

j_gene: TRBJ1-6
v_gene: TRBV7-3
len: 13
CDR3aa: ASSPGQSPGESLH

j_gene: TRBJ2-1
v_gene: TRBV6-2/TRBV6-3
len: 12
CDR3aa: ASSYLGVYNEQF